The clone carrying this T cell receptor (beta chain) was seen only a few times. Its antigen remains unidentified. It was after roughly 11 days of culture that CD4+ T cells were isolated. The person was diagnosed with PCR-confirmed SARS-CoV-2 infection between March and December 2020. Participants were given two doses of BNT162b2 or mRNA-1273 vaccine. The table came from immunoSEQ multiplex PCR; TCRdb's copy has only in-frame clones and leaves some out. The sample includes about 50,000 clones, around three quarters seen only once; the top ten take under 5.5%. This entry comes from a study of vaccination effects on CD4 cells after COVID-19. The source is a human donor who had a prior SARS-CoV-2 infection. Here the sequenced sample was CD4+ T cells from PBMCs cultured without peptide, taken after COVID-19 vaccination.

This chain's CDR3 is CASRPGLAGGRETQYF. DNA for the CDR3: TGTGCCAGCAGACCGGGACTAGCCGGAGGAAGGGAGACCCAGTACTTC. The chain employs TRBV5-4 and TRBJ2-5, with 9 positions matching TRBD2. The CDR3 is made up of 16 amino acids. CDR1 and CDR2 from the germline V gene are SGHNT and YYREEE (reference sequence). Unmatched junction bases numbered 13, after V lost 5 bases and J lost 5 bases.